This is a list of T cell receptor beta chains from one sample in a study of T cell responses to AZD1222 COVID-19 vaccine. The method was immunoSEQ multiplex PCR; TCRdb's version includes in-frame clones alone and lacks a portion of them. Of approximately 110,000 clones listed, about 87% were seen once; the top ten hold approximately 5.4%. Sequences were derived from peripheral blood, sampled on day 0 of AZD1222 vaccination. The receptors shown here come from an adult in good health. The CDR3 runs from the conserved cysteine through the conserved F or W. A D gene is named only where the DNA matches it firmly. Rows give clone size only sometimes, using once, few, many, or a class for an expanded clone.

>NA|TRBJ1-1|TRBD1|TRBV7-9
TGTGCCAGCAGCCCGGGACAGAGCTCAATGAACACTGAAGCTTTCTTT
CASSPGQSSMNTEAFF
>NA|TRBJ1-4|NA|TRBV6-5
TGTGCCAGCGGGGGGAAAGAGATTAATGAAAAACTGTTTTTT
CASGGKEINEKLFF
>NA|TRBJ2-7|NA|TRBV6-1
TGTGCCAGCAGTGAAGGGGAAGACTCTACCTACGAGCAGTACTTC
CASSEGEDSTYEQYF
>NA|TRBJ2-3|NA|TRBV7-3
TGTGCCAGCAGCTGGAATAACTTGGGCGGCCGCACAGATACGCAGTATTTT
CASSWNNLGGRTDTQYF
>NA|TRBJ2-1|NA|TRBV5-1
TGCGCCAGCAGCTACAGGGGAGGGAATGAGCAGTTCTTC
CASSYRGGNEQFF
>NA|TRBJ1-4|TRBD1|TRBV29-1
TGCAGCGTAGTCCAACAGGGGGAAAAACTGTTTTTT
CSVVQQGEKLFF
>NA|TRBJ1-5|NA|TRBV28
TGTGCCAGCAGTTTCGGGGCAGCCAATCAGCCCCAGCATTTT
CASSFGAANQPQHF
>NA|TRBJ1-1|NA|TRBV6-5
TGTGCCACCAGACTTGAGAACACTGAAGCTTTCTTT
CATRLENTEAFF
>NA|TRBJ1-5|NA|TRBV6-2/TRBV6-3
TGTGCCAGCAGTTACTCGACAGGCCCCCATCAGCCCCAGCATTTT
CASSYSTGPHQPQHF
>NA|TRBJ1-2|TRBD1|TRBV7-9
TGTGCCAGCAGCTCATCCGGGACAGGGGGTTATGGCTACACCTTC
CASSSSGTGGYGYTF
>once|TRBJ2-5|NA|TRBV4-2
TGTGCCAGCAGCCAACTACAGGGTACCCAAGAGACCCAGTACTTC
CASSQLQGTQETQYF
>NA|TRBJ1-3|NA|TRBV20-1
TGCAGTGCTAGTCAACCGAACTCTGGAAACACCATATATTTT
CSASQPNSGNTIYF
>NA|TRBJ2-5|NA|TRBV9
TGTGCCAGCAGTTCACAGTTCCAAGAGACCCAGTACTTC
CASSSQFQETQYF
>NA|TRBJ1-4|NA|TRBV6-5
TGTGCCAGCAGCCCGACCTGGGCAGGTCAGGAAAAACTGTTTTTT
CASSPTWAGQEKLFF
>NA|TRBJ1-3|NA|TRBV4-2
TGTGCCAGCAGCCAAGATTTAGGAAGCTCTGGAAACACCATATATTTT
CASSQDLGSSGNTIYF
>NA|TRBJ1-2|NA|TRBV21-1
TGTGCCAGCAGCAAAGGTTCCCCAGCTCCCTATGGCTACACCTTC
CASSKGSPAPYGYTF
>NA|TRBJ2-6|NA|TRBV9
TGTGCCAGCAGCGTAGGGGAAACCTCTGGGGCCAACGTCCTGACTTTC
CASSVGETSGANVLTF